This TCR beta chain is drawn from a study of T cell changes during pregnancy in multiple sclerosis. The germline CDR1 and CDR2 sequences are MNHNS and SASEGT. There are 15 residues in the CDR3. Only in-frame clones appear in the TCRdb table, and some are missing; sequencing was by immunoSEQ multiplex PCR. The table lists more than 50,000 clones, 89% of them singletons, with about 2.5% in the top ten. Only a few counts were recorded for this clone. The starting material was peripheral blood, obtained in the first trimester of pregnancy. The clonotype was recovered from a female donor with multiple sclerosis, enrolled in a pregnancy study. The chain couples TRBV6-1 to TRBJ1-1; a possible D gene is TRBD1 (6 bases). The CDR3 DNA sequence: TGTGCAGCGGGGGGCAGTAGTCACATGAACACTGAAGCTTTCTTT. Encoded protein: CAAGGSSHMNTEAFF.